Below are 8 T cell receptor beta chains sequenced from a single sample in a study of tumor and adjacent non-tumor tissue in lung cancer. Three rounds of nested PCR, following a modified ARM-PCR protocol, produced the TCRbeta library. TCRdb re-called the multiplex PCR reads with MiXCR, one entry per CDR3 protein. The sample records around 140,000 distinct CDR3 sequences, roughly 70% being singletons. RNA was extracted from bulk tissue without any cell sorting. Sample: lung tumor tissue. Receptor source: a man in his 60s with small cell lung cancer.

Points on this clonotype: A junction boundary mismatches the germline segment, possibly from a read error. V and J are TRBV11-1 and TRBJ1-5; D not resolved. Germline V gene sequence: CDR1 SGHAT, CDR2 FQDESV (reference sequence). The CDR3 contains 13 residues. The CDR3 coding sequence is TGTGCCAGCAGCTTGGCCCTCAATCAGTCCCAGCACTTT. Amino acid sequence: CASSLALNQSQHF.

Of note for this clonotype: This clone may be a read error of a much larger clone one base away. The chain is built from TRBV20-1 and TRBJ2-1, with unresolved D. CDR1 is DFQATT, CDR2 SNEGSKA, per germline (reference sequence). The CDR3 runs 11 residues. V lost 2 bases and J lost 10, with 9 bases in between. CDR3 residues: CSARSSFEQFF. CDR3 coding DNA: TGCAGTGCTAGAAGTTCGTTCGAGCAGTTCTTC.

With respect to this clonotype: A read error may be the cause here, since a much bigger clone is one base away. The chain links TRBV20-1 to TRBJ2-7; TRBD2 aligns across 11 bases. Looked up from germline, CDR1 is DFQATT and CDR2 is SNEGSKA (reference sequence). The trim removed 5 bases at V and 6 bases at J, leaving 12 bases unmatched. This CDR3 comprises 15 residues. CDR3 nucleotides: TGCAGTGCTCTTACCCTAGCGGGAGGAACCTGCGAGCAGTACTTC. Protein product: CSALTLAGGTCEQYF.

Of note for this clonotype: One end of the junction is discordant with germline, which a read error may explain. The chain has TRBV10-2 and TRBJ1-6, with a tentative D call TRBD1 (5 bases). The CDR3 is 15 amino acids. CDR1 and CDR2 from the germline V gene are WSHSY and SAAADI. The CDR3 spells CASSVRGGTGSPLHF. DNA for the CDR3: TGTGCCAGCAGTGTTCGGGGCGGGACGGGTTCACCCCTCCACTTT.

With regard to this clonotype: Since a much larger clone is just one base distant, this may be a read error. V and J are TRBV20-1 and TRBJ1-6, with D uncertain. V was cut by 4 bases and J by 5 bases, with 9 bases left in between. The CDR3 runs 13 residues. Germline lookup yields CDR1 DFQATT and CDR2 SNEGSKA (reference sequence). The CDR3 sequence is CSAIGHNNSPLHF. The CDR3 DNA reads TGCAGTGCTATAGGGCATAATAATTCACCCCTCCACTTT.

This clonotype occurred once. A junction boundary mismatches the germline segment, possibly from a read error. The genes are TRBV20-1 and TRBJ2-1; TRBD2 agrees at 9 bases. Germline assignment: CDR1 DFQATT and CDR2 SNEGSKA (reference sequence). The CDR3 is 14 residues long. The CDR3 is CSARRTSAWNGQFF. CDR3 DNA: TGCAGTGCTAGAAGGACTAGCGCATGGAATGGGCAGTTCTTC.

This clonotype appeared a single time. This may be a read error, as it is one base from a much larger clone. The chain carries TRBV29-1 and TRBJ2-5, with 9 nucleotides matching TRBD2. Germline lookup yields CDR1 SQVTM and CDR2 ANQGSEA. The CDR3 length is 15 residues. CDR3: CSVYPLAGAQEIQYF. Here the CDR3 DNA reads TGCAGCGTTTACCCTTTAGCGGGGGCCCAAGAGATCCAGTACTTC. The whole variable domain, filled in from reference TRBV29-1 and TRBJ2-5, reads SAVISQKPSRDICQRGTSLTIQCQVDSQVTMMFWYRQQPGQSLTLIATANQGSEATYESGFVIDKFPISRPNLTFSTLTVSNMSPEDSSIYLCSVYPLAGAQEIQYFGPGTRLLVL.

For this clonotype: A read error may explain this, as a much larger clone is one base away. V is TRBV20-1 and J is TRBJ1-5, with no clear D. The J call is in doubt because the DNA end fits TRBJ2-3 better. The CDR3 is 13 residues long. Germline assignment: CDR1 DFQATT and CDR2 SNEGSKA (reference sequence). The chain's CDR3 is CSARLAYYQPQYF. The CDR3 region has the DNA TGCAGTGCTAGACTGGCATATTATCAGCCCCAGTATTTT.